The 14 T cell receptor beta chains below were found in one sample sequenced in a study of Graves' ophthalmopathy and Graves' hyperthyroidism. Beta-chain TCR CDR3 regions were amplified from RNA transcripts. HTBI primers were employed in first-round RT-PCR, then a second-round multiplex PCR followed. TCRdb re-analysed the multiplex PCR reads in MiXCR, keeping a single row per CDR3 protein. The sample carries about 220,000 distinct CDR3 sequences, about 22% recorded once. Material: peripheral blood. Receptors originate from a woman in her forties or fifties with Graves' ophthalmopathy.

In this sample, this clonotype turned up many times. This chain joins TRBV9 and TRBJ1-3, with a weak D call TRBD1 (5 bases). The V end lost 7 bases, the J end lost 0 bases, and 14 bases lay between the germline ends. There are 15 residues in the CDR3. CDR1 is SGDLS, CDR2 YYNGEE, per germline. The CDR3 coding sequence is TGTGCCAGCGCTAGGGACGGGTTCTCTGGAAACACCATATATTTT. It encodes CASARDGFSGNTIYF.

At least ten counts were recorded for this clonotype. The gene calls are TRBV11-2 and TRBJ2-2; 8 bases are a match to TRBD2. Unmatched junction bases numbered 11, after V lost 1 base and J lost 4 bases. The CDR3 has 18 residues. CDR1 is SGHAT and CDR2 is FQNNGV in the germline V gene. CDR3 bases: TGTGCCAGCAGCTTAGGTGTCTTACGAGCGGGAGTCACCGGGGAGCTGTTTTTT. Translating it yields CASSLGVLRAGVTGELFF. Full variable domain (missing parts from reference TRBV11-2 and TRBJ2-2): EAGVAQSPRYKIIEKRQSVAFWCNPISGHATLYWYQQILGQGPKLLIQFQNNGVVDDSQLPKDRFSAERLKGVDSTLKIQPAKLEDSAVYLCASSLGVLRAGVTGELFFGEGSRLTVL.

This clonotype has ten or more counts. The chain uses TRBV6-5 and TRBJ1-1; 8 nucleotides match TRBD1. This CDR3 is built from 15 residues. Germline assignment: CDR1 MNHEY and CDR2 SVGAGI. V was clipped by 6 bases and J by 8 bases; unmatched bases: 14. The CDR3 DNA sequence: TGTGCCAGCAGCTTAAAGACTATCGGACAGGGAGAAGCTTTCTTT. Amino acids: CASSLKTIGQGEAFF.

This clonotype was counted a few times. The chain combines TRBV5-1 with TRBJ2-7, with 8 positions matching TRBD2. CDR3 length: 14 amino acids. CDR1 SGHRS and CDR2 YFSETQ come from the germline V gene. Trimming cost V 4 bases and J 0 bases; bases outside gene matches: 3. CDR3 nucleotide sequence: TGCGCCAGCAGCCGGGGACTAGACTCCTACGAGCAGTACTTC. This translates into CASSRGLDSYEQYF.

This clonotype was seen many times. This chain connects TRBV20-1 to TRBJ1-6, with TRBD1 matching 9 bases. V was clipped by 0 bases and J by 7 bases; unmatched bases: 10. Germline values: CDR1 DFQATT, CDR2 SNEGSKA (reference sequence). This CDR3 is 17 amino acids long. Written as DNA, the CDR3 is TGCAGTGCTAGAGATCGCACAGGACAGGGGTCAAATTCACCCCTCCACTTT. Translated, it gives CSARDRTGQGSNSPLHF.

Points on this clonotype: One end of the junction is discordant with germline, which a read error may explain. V usage is TRBV30 and J usage is TRBJ1-3, with D unresolved. CDR3 size: 13 residues. Germline-derived CDR1 and CDR2 are GTSNPN and SVGIG (reference sequence). CDR3 residues: CTWSGDSGNTIYF. In DNA, the CDR3 is TGTACCTGGAGTGGGGACTCTGGAAACACCATATATTTT.

This clonotype was recorded many times. The chain recombines TRBV4-1 with TRBJ1-1, with unresolved D. Germline CDR1 is MGHRA and CDR2 is YSYEKL. The CDR3 totals 15 residues. V was clipped by 0 bases and J by 4 bases, with 12 bases between them. CDR3 loop: CASSQEPFSGTEAFF. The CDR3 region has the DNA TGCGCCAGCAGCCAAGAACCGTTTTCGGGCACTGAAGCTTTCTTT.

This clonotype has ten or more counts. This chain uses TRBV30 with TRBJ1-6; D is perhaps TRBD1 (5 bases). Trimming removed 4 bases at V and 7 bases at J, with 11 bases between. This CDR3 is built from 13 residues. Germline-derived CDR1 and CDR2 are GTSNPN and SVGIG (reference sequence). The CDR3 loop is CAWTGFQNSPLHF. The CDR3 DNA follows: TGTGCCTGGACAGGGTTTCAGAATTCACCCCTCCACTTT.

The chain uses TRBV6-1 and TRBJ2-5; 14 nucleotides align to TRBD2. From germline, CDR1 is MNHNS and CDR2 SASEGT. Losses at the gene ends were 6 bases for V and 6 bases for J; bases not matched to a gene: 12. The CDR3 runs 17 residues. This chain's CDR3 is CASSLTGTSGSWKTQYF. Written as DNA, the CDR3 is TGTGCCAGCAGCCTAACCGGGACTAGCGGGAGTTGGAAGACCCAGTACTTC.

This clonotype was observed at least ten times. V gene TRBV19 combines with J gene TRBJ2-5; possible D gene TRBD2, 6 bases. Germline lookup yields CDR1 LNHDA and CDR2 SQIVND (reference sequence). The CDR3 has 15 amino acids. Trimming took 6 bases from V and 2 from J, leaving 16 bases between them. Here the CDR3 reads CASSPIIGGQETQYF. CDR3 bases: TGTGCCAGTAGCCCCATCATAGGAGGGCAAGAGACCCAGTACTTC.

This clonotype was recorded once. Since no conserved phenylalanine or tryptophan closes the CDR3, a read error is the likely cause. The rearrangement joins TRBV20-1 to TRBJ1-1; D unresolved. Per germline, CDR1 DFQATT and CDR2 SNEGSKA (reference sequence). Trimming cost V 5 bases and J 1 base, with 8 bases left between them. The CDR3 is made up of 12 amino acids. The CDR3 spells CSACEWNTEAFI. CDR3 bases: TGCAGTGCTTGCGAGTGGAACACTGAAGCTTTCATT.

The chain joins TRBV28 to TRBJ2-2, with TRBD2 matching 8 bases. V dropped 6 bases and J dropped 0; count of bases not matched to a gene: 9. This CDR3 has 17 amino acids. Germline assignment: CDR1 MDHEN and CDR2 SYDVKM. The CDR3 sequence: CASSRGLVFANTGELFF. CDR3 in DNA: TGTGCCAGCAGCCGGGGACTAGTCTTCGCGAACACCGGGGAGCTGTTTTTT.

This clonotype appeared many times. The chain employs TRBV15 and TRBJ2-5, with 9 bases that match TRBD2. The CDR3 contains 15 residues. V lost 5 bases and J lost 5; bases outside the gene matches: 9. CDR1 and CDR2 from the germline V gene are LNHNV and YYDKDF (reference sequence). CDR3 bases: TGTGCCACCAGCTTATCCCCTAGCGGGATCGAGACCCAGTACTTC. It is translated as CATSLSPSGIETQYF.

This clonotype showed up many times. V and J are TRBV10-2 and TRBJ2-7; D is unresolved. CDR1 is WSHSY and CDR2 is SAAADI in the germline V gene. CDR3 size: 10 residues. V gave up 8 bases and J gave up 1 base, with 3 bases separating them. DNA for the CDR3: TGCGCCAGCCGATCCTACGAGCAGTACTTC. It encodes CASRSYEQYF.